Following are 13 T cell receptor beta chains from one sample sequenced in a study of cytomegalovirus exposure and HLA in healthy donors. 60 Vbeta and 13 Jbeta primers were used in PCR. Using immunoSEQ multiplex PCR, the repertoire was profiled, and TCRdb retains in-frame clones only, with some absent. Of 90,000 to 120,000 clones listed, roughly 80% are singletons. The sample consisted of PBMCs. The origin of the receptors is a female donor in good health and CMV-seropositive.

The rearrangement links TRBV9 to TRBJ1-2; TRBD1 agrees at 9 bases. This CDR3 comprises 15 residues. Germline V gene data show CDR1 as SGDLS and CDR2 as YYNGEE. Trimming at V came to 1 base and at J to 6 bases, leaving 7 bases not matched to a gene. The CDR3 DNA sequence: TGTGCCAGCAGCGTATTGACAGGGGGGAAGGATGGCTACACCTTC. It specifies CASSVLTGGKDGYTF.

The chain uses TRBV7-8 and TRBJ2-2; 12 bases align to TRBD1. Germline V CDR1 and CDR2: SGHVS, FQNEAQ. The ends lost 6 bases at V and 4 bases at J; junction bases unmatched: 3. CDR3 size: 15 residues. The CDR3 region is CASRPGQGATGELFF. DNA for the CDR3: TGTGCCAGCAGACCGGGACAGGGGGCCACCGGGGAGCTGTTTTTT.

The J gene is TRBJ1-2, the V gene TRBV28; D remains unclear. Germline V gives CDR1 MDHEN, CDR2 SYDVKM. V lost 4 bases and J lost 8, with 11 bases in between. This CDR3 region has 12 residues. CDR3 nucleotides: TGTGCCAGCAGTTCAACCTATCGGGGCTACACCTTC. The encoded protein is CASSSTYRGYTF.

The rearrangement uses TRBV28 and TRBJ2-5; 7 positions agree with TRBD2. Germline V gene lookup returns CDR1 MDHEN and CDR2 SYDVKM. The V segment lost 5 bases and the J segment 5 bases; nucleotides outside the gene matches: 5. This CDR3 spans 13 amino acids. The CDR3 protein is CASSAAGAETQYF. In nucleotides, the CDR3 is TGTGCCAGCAGTGCGGCGGGAGCCGAGACCCAGTACTTC.

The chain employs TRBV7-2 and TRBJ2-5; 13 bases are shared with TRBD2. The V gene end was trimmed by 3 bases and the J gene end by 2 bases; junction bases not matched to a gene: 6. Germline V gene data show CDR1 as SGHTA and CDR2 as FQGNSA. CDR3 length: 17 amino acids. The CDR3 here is CASSFGLAGDTQETQYF. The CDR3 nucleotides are TGTGCCAGCAGCTTCGGACTAGCGGGGGACACACAAGAGACCCAGTACTTC.

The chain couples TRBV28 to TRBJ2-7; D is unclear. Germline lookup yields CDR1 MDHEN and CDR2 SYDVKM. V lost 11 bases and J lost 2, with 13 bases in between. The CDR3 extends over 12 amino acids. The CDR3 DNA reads TGTGCCTCGAGAGAGGTTGCCTACGAGCAGTACTTC. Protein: CASREVAYEQYF.

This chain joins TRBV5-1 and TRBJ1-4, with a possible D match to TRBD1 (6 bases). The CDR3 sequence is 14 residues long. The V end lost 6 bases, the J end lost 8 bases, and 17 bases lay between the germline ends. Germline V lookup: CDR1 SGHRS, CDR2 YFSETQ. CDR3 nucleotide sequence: TGCGCCAGCACCCGGGGGGGGCAGGAAGAAAAACTGTTTTTT. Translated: CASTRGGQEEKLFF.

CDR3 amino acids: CASSKGGTSGNTIYF. The CDR3 DNA follows: TGTGCCAGCAGCAAAGGAGGCACCTCTGGAAACACCATATATTTT. V gene TRBV7-2 combines with J gene TRBJ1-3; D remains unclear. Between the trimmed V and J ends, which lost 5 bases and 0 bases, there was a span of 11 bases. Looked up from germline, CDR1 is SGHTA and CDR2 is FQGNSA. This CDR3 region has 15 residues.

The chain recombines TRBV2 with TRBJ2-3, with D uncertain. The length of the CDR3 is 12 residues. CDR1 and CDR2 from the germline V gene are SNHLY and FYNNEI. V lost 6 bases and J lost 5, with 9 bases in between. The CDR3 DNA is TGTGCCAGCAGGCTTATCGGAGATACGCAGTATTTT. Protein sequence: CASRLIGDTQYF. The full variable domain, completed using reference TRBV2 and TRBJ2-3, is EPEVTQTPSHQVTQMGQEVILRCVPISNHLYFYWYRQILGQKVEFLVSFYNNEISEKSEIFDDQFSVERPDGSNFTLKIRSTKLEDSAMYFCASRLIGDTQYFGPGTRLTVL.

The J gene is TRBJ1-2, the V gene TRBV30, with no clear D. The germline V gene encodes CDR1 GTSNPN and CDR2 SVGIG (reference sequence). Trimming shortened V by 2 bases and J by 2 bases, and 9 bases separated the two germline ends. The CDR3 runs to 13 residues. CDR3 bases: TGTGCCTGGAGTCACGGTTCCAACTATGGCTACACCTTC. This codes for CAWSHGSNYGYTF.

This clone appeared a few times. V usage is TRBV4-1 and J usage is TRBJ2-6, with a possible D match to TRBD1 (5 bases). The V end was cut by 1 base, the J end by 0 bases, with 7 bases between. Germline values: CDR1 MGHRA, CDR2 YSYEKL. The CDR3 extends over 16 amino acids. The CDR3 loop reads CASSQGQSSGANVLTF. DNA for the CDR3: TGCGCCAGCAGCCAAGGACAGAGCTCTGGGGCCAACGTCCTGACTTTC.

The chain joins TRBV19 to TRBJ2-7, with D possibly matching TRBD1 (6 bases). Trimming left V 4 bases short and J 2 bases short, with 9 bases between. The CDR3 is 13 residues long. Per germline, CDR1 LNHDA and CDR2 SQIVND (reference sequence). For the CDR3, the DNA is TGTGCCAGTAGTAATGGGGGCGCCTACGAGCAGTACTTC. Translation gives CASSNGGAYEQYF.

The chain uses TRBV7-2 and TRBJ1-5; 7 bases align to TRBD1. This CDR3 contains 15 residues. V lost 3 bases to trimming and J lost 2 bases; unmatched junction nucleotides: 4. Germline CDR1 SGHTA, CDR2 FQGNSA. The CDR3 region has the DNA TGTGCCAGCAGCTTTAGAGGGGGCGGCAATCAGCCCCAGCATTTT. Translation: CASSFRGGGNQPQHF.